The entry that follows covers one TCR beta chain sequence. This entry is derived from a study of blood T cell repertoires in COVID-19. Enrollees, about 18 to 89 years old, lived in about two dozen US areas. The repertoire was sequenced with immunoSEQ multiplex PCR; TCRdb's copy has only in-frame clones and lacks some. The repertoire includes approximately 500,000 clones, approximately 88% of them detected once, and 1.8% sits in the top ten. This CDR3 comprises 13 residues. The germline CDR1 and CDR2 sequences are MNHEY and SVGAGI. Trimming removed 0 bases from V and 5 bases from J, with 8 bases in between.

This TCR derives from a woman between 40 and 55 years old who had recovered from COVID-19. Sequencing was done on a sample of PBMCs or T cells enriched from blood (not recorded which). The J gene is TRBJ2-7, the V gene TRBV6-5, with D hard to call. This CDR3 is CASSYSRYDEQYF. In DNA form, the CDR3 reads TGTGCCAGCAGTTACTCGCGGTACGACGAGCAGTACTTC.